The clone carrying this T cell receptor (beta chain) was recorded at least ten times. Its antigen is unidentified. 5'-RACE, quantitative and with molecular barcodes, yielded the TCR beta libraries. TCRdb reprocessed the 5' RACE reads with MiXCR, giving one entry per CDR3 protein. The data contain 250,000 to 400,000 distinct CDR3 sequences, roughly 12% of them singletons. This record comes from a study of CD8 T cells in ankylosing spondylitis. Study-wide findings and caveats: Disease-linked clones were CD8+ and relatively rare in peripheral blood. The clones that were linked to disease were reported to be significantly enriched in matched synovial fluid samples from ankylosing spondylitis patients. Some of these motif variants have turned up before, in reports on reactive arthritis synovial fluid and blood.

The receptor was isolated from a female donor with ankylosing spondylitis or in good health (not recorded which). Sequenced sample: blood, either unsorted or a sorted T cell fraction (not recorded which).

This CDR3 reads CAISEAPGQGLVEQYF. The CDR3, as DNA: TGTGCCATCAGTGAGGCACCGGGACAGGGTTTAGTCGAGCAGTACTTC. The gene calls are TRBV10-3 and TRBJ2-7; TRBD1 agrees at 9 bases. The ends lost 2 bases at V and 6 bases at J; junction bases unmatched: 11. From germline, CDR1 is ENHRY and CDR2 SYGVKD. CDR3 size: 16 residues.